Shown below are 8 T cell receptor beta chains from a single sample sequenced in a study of human T cells and chemical hapten exposure. TCRdb passed the RACE reads through MiXCR, listing each CDR3 protein once. The sample has a few hundred thousand distinct CDR3 sequences, 5% to 6.5% seen once. Stated time point: pre-sensitization, week 0. Treatment indicated: therapeutic diphenylcyclopropenone sensitization with weekly scalp DPC. Sequencing was performed on whole blood, taken in connection with sensitization to the hapten diphenylcyclopropenone (DPC). The receptors come from a woman aged 18-35 years with alopecia areata. Some clones in this sample may be carry-over from other donors' samples.

V gene TRBV6-1 combines with J gene TRBJ1-2; D is unclear. Germline CDR1 reads MNHNS; CDR2 reads SASEGT. CDR3 length equals 12 residues. Trimming took off 8 bases at V and 8 bases at J, with 15 bases between the two ends. CDR3 protein: CASHQSIGGYTF. DNA of the CDR3: TGTGCCAGCCATCAGTCGATAGGCGGCTACACCTTC.

This clonotype was detected ten times or more. The V gene is TRBV12-3 or TRBV12-4, the J gene TRBJ1-5; 7 nucleotides align to TRBD1. Trimming cost V 3 bases and J 4 bases; bases outside gene matches: 3. The CDR3 is 14 amino acids. The CDR3 region is CASSFAGGNQPQHF. Here the CDR3 DNA reads TGTGCCAGCAGTTTTGCAGGGGGTAATCAGCCCCAGCATTTT.

A word on this clonotype: This may stem from a read error, because a much larger clone lies one nucleotide away. The J gene is TRBJ2-7, the V gene TRBV10-3; D is unresolved. Per germline, CDR1 ENHRY and CDR2 SYGVKD. This CDR3 spans 12 amino acids. CDR3: CAISESGYEQNF. For the CDR3, the DNA is TGTGCCATCAGTGAGTCGGGGTACGAGCAGAACTTC.

This clonotype was found a few times. As DNA, the CDR3 is TGTGCCAGCAGTACGGACAGAGAGCAGTTCTTC. Its translation: CASSTDREQFF. The V and J genes are TRBV6-2 or TRBV6-3 and TRBJ2-1, with D tentatively TRBD1 (6 bases). The V gene lost 5 bases and the J gene lost 10 bases, with 9 bases spanning the gap. This CDR3 has 11 amino acids. Germline assignment: CDR1 MNHEY and CDR2 SVGEGT.

This chain links TRBV29-1 with TRBJ1-1; D possibly corresponds to TRBD1 (6 bases). V was trimmed by 3 bases and J by 1 base, leaving 33 bases between them. Germline loops: CDR1 SQVTM, CDR2 ANQGSEA. The CDR3 loop spans 21 amino acids. In DNA, the CDR3 is TGCAGCGTTGAGGTCTTGGACAGTCGAACCCCATCATCGTTTTCGAACACTGAAGCTTTCTTT. Protein sequence: CSVEVLDSRTPSSFSNTEAFF.

In this sample, this clonotype turned up a few times. This chain joins TRBV6-2 or TRBV6-3 and TRBJ2-5; TRBD1 agrees at 8 bases. Trimming removed 4 bases from V and 7 bases from J; junction bases left unmatched: 8. This CDR3 contains 14 residues. Germline V gene sequence: CDR1 MNHEY, CDR2 SVGEGT. The CDR3, as DNA: TGTGCCAGCAGTTGGTCGACAGGGGCCGCGACCCAGTACTTC. Its translation: CASSWSTGAATQYF.

About this clonotype itself: This clone may be a read error of a much larger clone one base away. The rearrangement joins TRBV28 to TRBJ2-5, with 14 bases matching TRBD2. There are 16 residues in the CDR3. CDR1 is MDHEN and CDR2 is SYDVKM in the germline V gene. The CDR3 reads CASIPGLAGGLEAQYF. The CDR3 DNA follows: TGTGCCAGCATTCCCGGACTAGCGGGGGGTTTAGAGGCCCAGTACTTC.

This clonotype appeared many times. V usage is TRBV5-1 and J usage is TRBJ1-4, with a possible D match to TRBD1 (5 bases). This CDR3 contains 15 residues. Germline CDR1 reads SGHRS; CDR2 reads YFSETQ. The germline V and J ends were trimmed by 1 base and 8 bases, with 15 bases remaining between them. The CDR3 is CASSLSAGLREKLFF. CDR3 bases: TGCGCCAGCAGCTTGTCCGCAGGGCTCCGGGAAAAACTGTTTTTT.